Below are 29 T cell receptor beta chains sequenced from a single sample in a study of blood T cell repertoires in COVID-19 (dated by TCRdb to the early 2020s). The protocol used for the library was the immunoSEQ multiplex PCR assay. Drawn from immuneACCESS, this table holds only the in-frame rearrangements with V and J called that TCRdb kept. Clones are partly lost; checked studies trace under half to an unresolved V gene and leave the rest unexplained. Recorded for this sample are 110,000 to 150,000 clones; 84% of them occurred a single time. Jointly, the top ten make up 44% of the sample. The sequenced material came from peripheral blood. The receptors come from a human donor in a cohort sampled during active COVID-19.

A single count supports this clone. The chain recombines TRBV5-4 with TRBJ2-3; 10 positions agree with TRBD2. V shed 0 bases and J 2 bases; nucleotides not matched to a gene: 3. The CDR3 contains 16 residues. Germline CDR1 is SGHNT and CDR2 is YYREEE (reference sequence). CDR3 sequence reads: CASSLGGLAVTDTQYF. Written as DNA, the CDR3 is TGTGCCAGCAGCTTGGGAGGACTAGCGGTCACAGATACGCAGTATTTT.

V gene TRBV7-3 combines with J gene TRBJ2-1; 13 bases are a match to TRBD2. Trimming cost V 5 bases and J 11 bases; bases outside gene matches: 3. The length of the CDR3 is 13 residues. Germline lookup yields CDR1 SGHTA and CDR2 FQGTGA. CDR3 residues: CASSTSGGAQQFF. The CDR3 DNA is TGTGCCAGCAGCACTAGCGGGGGGGCCCAGCAGTTCTTC.

The rearrangement uses TRBV10-3 and TRBJ1-5, with 8 bases matching TRBD1. V dropped 3 bases and J dropped 3; count of bases not matched to a gene: 10. The CDR3 has 17 amino acids. CDR1 is ENHRY, CDR2 SYGVKD, per germline. In nucleotides, the CDR3 is TGTGCCATCAGTGAAACCGACAGGGGCCATGACAATCAGCCCCAGCATTTT. It codes for CAISETDRGHDNQPQHF.

The chain couples TRBV9 to TRBJ2-5; the match to TRBD2 covers 12 bases. The CDR3 spans 15 residues. Per germline, CDR1 SGDLS and CDR2 YYNGEE. V trimming: 3 bases; J trimming: 4 bases; junction bases outside the gene matches: 4. This CDR3 is CASSGVLAGGETQYF. CDR3 sequence (DNA): TGTGCCAGCAGCGGAGTACTAGCGGGGGGAGAGACCCAGTACTTC.

The J gene is TRBJ1-1, the V gene TRBV7-2; D remains ambiguous. The CDR3 loop spans 14 amino acids. CDR1 is SGHTA, CDR2 FQGNSA, per germline. Trimming took 3 bases from V and 11 from J, leaving 19 bases between them. CDR3 amino acids: CASSLAATASTAFF. DNA of the CDR3: TGTGCCAGCAGCTTGGCGGCGACGGCCTCTACTGCTTTCTTT. The full variable domain, its missing parts supplied by reference TRBV7-2 and TRBJ1-1, is GAGVSQSPSNKVTEKGKDVELRCDPISGHTALYWYRQSLGQGLEFLIYFQGNSAPDKSGLPSDRFSAERTGGSVSTLTIQRTQQEDSAVYLCASSLAATASTAFFGQGTRLTVV.

This chain links TRBV3-1 (or the pseudogene TRBV3-2) with TRBJ2-2; 14 bases match TRBD2. The V and J ends lost 4 bases and 0 bases, in that order; junction bases with no gene match: 7. This CDR3 spans 19 amino acids. Germline-derived CDR1 and CDR2 are LGHDT and YNNKEL (reference sequence). CDR3 amino acids: CASSRGLAGGTSNTGELFF. The CDR3 DNA reads as TGTGCCAGCAGCCGCGGACTAGCGGGAGGCACGTCGAACACCGGGGAGCTGTTTTTT.

Of note for this clone: A read error may account for a junction end that differs from germline. V usage is TRBV24-1 and J usage is TRBJ2-1, with D possibly matching TRBD1 (5 bases). CDR3 length equals 15 residues. Looked up from germline, CDR1 is KGHDR and CDR2 is SFDVKD. As DNA, the CDR3 is TGTGCCACCAGCGATTTGAGCCAGGGTAGCAATGAGCAGTTCTTC. Encoded protein: CATSDLSQGSNEQFF.

The chain recombines TRBV5-1 with TRBJ1-4; D unclear. Deletions cut 2 bases from V and 0 bases from J, with 11 bases between. The germline gives CDR1 SGHRS, CDR2 YFSETQ. The length of the CDR3 is 16 residues. The CDR3 sequence is CASSFGVTSTNEKLFF. The DNA for the CDR3 is TGCGCCAGCAGCTTCGGGGTCACATCAACTAATGAAAAACTGTTTTTT.

The chain uses TRBV5-1 and TRBJ1-5; 9 bases line up with TRBD1. This CDR3 comprises 15 residues. Trimming at V came to 0 bases and at J to 5 bases, leaving 3 bases not matched to a gene. CDR1 is SGHRS, CDR2 YFSETQ, per germline. The CDR3 is CASSLEGQGHQPQHF. The CDR3 nucleotides are TGCGCCAGCAGCTTGGAGGGACAGGGACATCAGCCCCAGCATTTT. The entire variable domain, with the rest obtained from reference TRBV5-1 and TRBJ1-5, is as follows: KAGVTQTPRYLIKTRGQQVTLSCSPISGHRSVSWYQQTPGQGLQFLFEYFSETQRNKGNFPGRFSGRQFSNSRSEMNVSTLELGDSALYLCASSLEGQGHQPQHFGDGTRLSIL.

This chain joins TRBV30 and TRBJ2-2; TRBD1 matches 11 bases. The CDR3 consists of 15 residues. The trim removed 5 bases at V and 7 bases at J, leaving 9 bases unmatched. Germline CDR1 is GTSNPN and CDR2 is SVGIG (reference sequence). The CDR3 reads CAWATGQGAGGELFF. As DNA, the CDR3 is TGTGCCTGGGCCACCGGACAGGGGGCGGGCGGGGAGCTGTTTTTT.

The V call is TRBV30, the J call TRBJ1-3, with D hard to call. In germline, CDR1 is GTSNPN, CDR2 SVGIG (reference sequence). Trimming stripped 2 bases from V and 4 bases from J, with 15 bases between. The CDR3 has 15 residues. In DNA form, the CDR3 reads TGTGCCTGGAGTAACCCTTCCGAGAAGGGAAACACCATATATTTT. Protein product: CAWSNPSEKGNTIYF.

The chain joins TRBV7-7 to TRBJ2-1; TRBD2 aligns across 11 bases. The V gene end was trimmed by 4 bases and the J gene end by 9 bases; junction bases not matched to a gene: 8. The length of the CDR3 is 15 residues. CDR1 and CDR2 (germline): SSHAT, FNYEAQ (reference sequence). The CDR3 loop reads CASSSTSGGLGEQFF. In DNA form, the CDR3 reads TGTGCCAGCAGCTCAACTAGCGGGGGACTAGGTGAGCAGTTCTTC.

The V call is TRBV4-2, the J call TRBJ2-3, with 10 positions matching TRBD2. V was pared by 0 bases and J by 7 bases, with 10 bases of the junction left unmatched. CDR1 and CDR2 from the germline V gene are LGHNA and YNFKEQ. This CDR3 region has 17 residues. The CDR3 bases are TGTGCCAGCAGCCAAGATCGGAGCGGGAGGGCCGGAAATACGCAGTATTTT. This codes for CASSQDRSGRAGNTQYF.

The rearrangement uses TRBV5-1 and TRBJ1-6; 7 bases map to TRBD1. The trim removed 0 bases at V and 9 bases at J, leaving 9 bases unmatched. Germline lookup yields CDR1 SGHRS and CDR2 YFSETQ. The CDR3 extends over 16 amino acids. DNA for the CDR3: TGCGCCAGCAGCTTGGACCGACAGGGAGGCGGTTCACCCCTCCACTTT. Amino acid sequence: CASSLDRQGGGSPLHF.

The chain couples TRBV2 to TRBJ2-7; no reliable D call. Germline CDR1 SNHLY, CDR2 FYNNEI. CDR3 length equals 13 residues. Trimming pared 4 bases from V and 1 base from J, leaving 8 bases between. CDR3 DNA sequence: TGTGCCAGCAGTGTAGTCACTTCCTACGAGCAGTACGTC. Amino acids: CASSVVTSYEQYV.

V gene TRBV6-6 combines with J gene TRBJ2-3; no firm D call. This CDR3 has 14 amino acids. The germline V gene encodes CDR1 MNHNY and CDR2 SVGAGI (reference sequence). Trimming took 8 bases from V and 3 from J, leaving 15 bases between them. CDR3 nucleotides: TGTGCCAGCCGCCAGGTGGCCGCTACAGATACGCAGTATTTT. Translating gives CASRQVAATDTQYF.

The chain has TRBV5-1 and TRBJ1-4; D possibly corresponds to TRBD1 (5 bases). Per germline, CDR1 SGHRS and CDR2 YFSETQ. Trimming stripped 3 bases from V and 8 bases from J, with 20 bases between. The CDR3 spans 16 residues. CDR3 in amino acids: CASSSALRDSGEKLFF. In DNA, the CDR3 is TGCGCCAGCAGCTCCGCCCTCCGGGACTCTGGGGAAAAACTGTTTTTT.

The chain employs TRBV6-4 and TRBJ2-3; 7 positions match TRBD2. Germline V lookup: CDR1 MRHNA, CDR2 SNTAGT. Losses at the gene ends were 2 bases for V and 5 bases for J; bases not matched to a gene: 10. The CDR3 is made up of 16 amino acids. CDR3 in amino acids: CASSDGGRGAGDTQYF. CDR3 nucleotides: TGTGCCAGCAGTGACGGAGGGAGGGGCGCGGGAGATACGCAGTATTTT.

This rearrangement joins TRBV9 to TRBJ2-2; 12 bases are shared with TRBD2. Trimming took 0 bases from V and 4 from J; bases not matched to a gene: 7. In germline, CDR1 is SGDLS, CDR2 YYNGEE. CDR3 size: 18 residues. In DNA, the CDR3 is TGTGCCAGCAGCGTAGTGCTAGCGGGAGGGCAGAGCACCGGGGAGCTGTTTTTT. Translated: CASSVVLAGGQSTGELFF.

This chain uses TRBV2 with TRBJ2-3, with 10 bases identical to TRBD2. The CDR3 has 15 residues. With 4 bases clipped from V and 3 bases from J, the junction kept 4 bases outside the gene matches. Germline V gene data show CDR1 as SNHLY and CDR2 as FYNNEI. The CDR3: CASSASSGSTDTQYF. The CDR3 DNA is TGTGCCAGCAGTGCTTCTAGCGGGAGTACAGATACGCAGTATTTT.

This clone occurred once. The CDR3 loop reads CASSQDSYTGELFF. The DNA for the CDR3 is TGCGCCAGCAGCCAAGATAGCTACACCGGGGAGCTGTTTTTT. The rearrangement links TRBV4-1 to TRBJ2-2; D unclear. The CDR3 sequence is 14 residues long. The germline V gene encodes CDR1 MGHRA and CDR2 YSYEKL. V was cut by 0 bases and J by 3 bases, with 5 bases left in between.

This chain connects TRBV5-1 to TRBJ1-6, with D tentatively TRBD1 (5 bases). Per the germline V gene, CDR1 is SGHRS and CDR2 is YFSETQ. The CDR3 covers 14 residues. Trimming removed 4 bases from V and 10 bases from J, with 15 bases in between. DNA of the CDR3: TGCGCCAGCAGCCTGACGGCAGGGTCATCACCCCTCCACTTT. Protein sequence: CASSLTAGSSPLHF.

The chain recombines TRBV5-6 with TRBJ2-5; a possible D gene is TRBD2 (6 bases). The V gene's germline CDR1 is SGHDT and CDR2 YYEEEE. The V end lost 4 bases, the J end lost 5 bases, and 18 bases lay between the germline ends. This CDR3 has 15 amino acids. Here the CDR3 reads CASSPTQGRSETQYF. Here the CDR3 DNA reads TGTGCCAGCAGCCCTACACAAGGGAGGAGTGAGACCCAGTACTTC.

This clone appeared once. The rearrangement joins TRBV19 to TRBJ2-2; D may be TRBD2 (5 bases). The CDR3 has 14 amino acids. The germline V gene encodes CDR1 LNHDA and CDR2 SQIVND (reference sequence). The V end lost 7 bases, the J end lost 8 bases, and 17 bases lay between the germline ends. CDR3 residues: CASTIGGGPGELFF. The CDR3 coding sequence is TGTGCCAGTACGATCGGCGGAGGTCCGGGGGAGCTGTTTTTT. Full variable domain (missing parts from reference TRBV19 and TRBJ2-2): DGGITQSPKYLFRKEGQNVTLSCEQNLNHDAMYWYRQDPGQGLRLIYYSQIVNDFQKGDIAEGYSVSREKKESFPLTVTSAQKNPTAFYLCASTIGGGPGELFFGEGSRLTVL.

V is TRBV3-1 (or the pseudogene TRBV3-2) and J is TRBJ2-7; D gene unclear. The V end was cut by 1 base, the J end by 3 bases, with 7 bases between. CDR3 length equals 13 residues. Germline-derived CDR1 and CDR2 are LGHDT and YNNKEL (reference sequence). The CDR3 sequence is CASSQGRLYEQYF. In DNA form, the CDR3 reads TGTGCCAGCAGCCAAGGTCGTCTCTACGAGCAGTACTTC.

This clone has only a few counts. V and J are TRBV5-6 and TRBJ2-7; D remains ambiguous. The germline V gene has CDR1 SGHDT and CDR2 YYEEEE. V lost 0 bases to trimming and J lost 3 bases, with 10 bases between them. CDR3 length equals 14 residues. The CDR3 loop is CASSLVRRRYEQYV. CDR3 coding DNA: TGTGCCAGCAGCTTGGTTCGCAGGCGCTACGAGCAGTACGTC.

The rearrangement joins TRBV27 to TRBJ2-2; D is perhaps TRBD2 (5 bases). Trimming stripped 3 bases from V and 6 bases from J, with 14 bases between. Germline V gives CDR1 MNHEY, CDR2 SMNVEV (reference sequence). The length of the CDR3 is 15 residues. The CDR3 reads CASSLSSPAAGELFF. The CDR3 DNA follows: TGTGCCAGCAGTTTGAGCAGTCCAGCGGCCGGGGAGCTGTTTTTT.

V gene TRBV4-1 combines with J gene TRBJ2-2, with TRBD1 as a possible D gene (6 bases). Germline CDR1 MGHRA, CDR2 YSYEKL. The CDR3 is 15 residues long. V was cut by 4 bases and J by 0 bases, with 9 bases left in between. CDR3 region: CASSPDSANTGELFF. In DNA, the CDR3 is TGCGCCAGCAGCCCGGACAGCGCGAACACCGGGGAGCTGTTTTTT.

The chain employs TRBV6-2 or TRBV6-3 and TRBJ2-2; TRBD2 is a possible D gene (6 bases). Germline CDR1 MNHEY, CDR2 SVGEGT. The CDR3 is 16 amino acids. Trimming removed 1 base at V and 2 bases at J, with 11 bases between. As DNA, the CDR3 is TGTGCCAGCAGTTACTTCGGGGGACGAAACACCGGGGAGCTGTTTTTT. This sequence encodes CASSYFGGRNTGELFF.